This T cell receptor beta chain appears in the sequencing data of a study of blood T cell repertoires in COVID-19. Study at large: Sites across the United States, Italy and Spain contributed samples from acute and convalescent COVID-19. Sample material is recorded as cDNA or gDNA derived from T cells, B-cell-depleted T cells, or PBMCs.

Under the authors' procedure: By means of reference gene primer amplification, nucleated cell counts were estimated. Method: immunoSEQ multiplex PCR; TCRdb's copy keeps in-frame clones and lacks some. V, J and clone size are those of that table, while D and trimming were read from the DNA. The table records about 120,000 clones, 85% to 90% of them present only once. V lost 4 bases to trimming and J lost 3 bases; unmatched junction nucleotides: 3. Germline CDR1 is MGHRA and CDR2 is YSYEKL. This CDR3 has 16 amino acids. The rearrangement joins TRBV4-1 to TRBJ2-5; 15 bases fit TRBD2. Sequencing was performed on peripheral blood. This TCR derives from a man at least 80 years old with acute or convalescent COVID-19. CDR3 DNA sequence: TGCGCCAGCAGCCTCCGGACTAGCGGGAGGGAAGAGACCCAGTACTTC. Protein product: CASSLRTSGREETQYF.